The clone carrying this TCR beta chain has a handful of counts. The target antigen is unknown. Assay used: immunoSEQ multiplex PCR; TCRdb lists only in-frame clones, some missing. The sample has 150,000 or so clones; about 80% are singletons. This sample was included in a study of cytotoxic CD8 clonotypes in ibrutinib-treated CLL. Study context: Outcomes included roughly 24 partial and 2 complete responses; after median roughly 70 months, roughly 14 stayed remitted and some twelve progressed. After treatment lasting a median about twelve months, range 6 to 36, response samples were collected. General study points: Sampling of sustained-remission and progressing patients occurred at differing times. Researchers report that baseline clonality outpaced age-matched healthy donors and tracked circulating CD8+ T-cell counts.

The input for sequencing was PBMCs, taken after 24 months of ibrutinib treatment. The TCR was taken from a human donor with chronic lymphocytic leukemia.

DNA of the CDR3: TGTGCCAGCAGCCCCCAAGGGGGGGAGGGCTACGAGCAGTACTTC. Residues: CASSPQGGEGYEQYF. The chain employs TRBV6-4 and TRBJ2-7, with D possibly matching TRBD2 (7 bases). The CDR3 contains 15 residues. V lost 6 bases and J 3 bases, leaving 18 bases between the germline ends. Germline V gives CDR1 MRHNA, CDR2 SNTAGT.